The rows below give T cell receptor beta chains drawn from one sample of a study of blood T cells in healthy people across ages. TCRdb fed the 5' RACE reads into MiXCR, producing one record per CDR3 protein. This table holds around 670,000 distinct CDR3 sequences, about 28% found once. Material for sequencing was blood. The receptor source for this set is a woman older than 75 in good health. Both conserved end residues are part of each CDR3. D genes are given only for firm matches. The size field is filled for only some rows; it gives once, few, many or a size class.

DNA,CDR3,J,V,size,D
TGTGCCAGCAGTCCAGGATCTCGCGGGACGGCCATCTATGGCTACACCTTC,CASSPGSRGTAIYGYTF,TRBJ1-2,TRBV6-5,-,-
TGCGCCAGCAGCTTATCCTCCCGGGACAGGGTTGGGTCCTACGAGCAGTTCTTC,CASSLSSRDRVGSYEQFF,TRBJ2-1,TRBV5-1,-,TRBD1
TGTGCCAGCCGTCTCGACGGACTGAGCTCCTATAATTCACCCCTCCACTTT,CASRLDGLSSYNSPLHF,TRBJ1-6,TRBV27,few,-
TGTGCCAGCCACGCCGCAGAGACCCAGTACTTC,CASHAAETQYF,TRBJ2-5,TRBV7-9,many,-
TGTGCCAGCTCACCAGGTGCGACTAATCAGCCCCAGCATTTT,CASSPGATNQPQHF,TRBJ1-5,TRBV18,few,-
TGTGCCAGCAGCCAAGTCCACGGCTACGAGCAGTACTTC,CASSQVHGYEQYF,TRBJ2-7,TRBV14,many,-
TGTGCCAGCAGCCCAACGCGCGGGACAAGACTCGGCAATGAGCGGTACTTC,CASSPTRGTRLGNERYF,TRBJ2-5,TRBV7-3,-,-
TGTGCCAGCAGCCTCGACTTAGGTACGACTATTATGAACACTGAAGCTTTCTTT,CASSLDLGTTIMNTEAFF,TRBJ1-1,TRBV4-2,few,-
TGTGCCAGCAGTGAATTTGGGGTGGGTGAGCAGTACTTC,CASSEFGVGEQYF,TRBJ2-5,TRBV25-1,few,-
TGTGCCAGTAGTATGGCCGGGACAGGGGGGAATGAGCAGTTCTTC,CASSMAGTGGNEQFF,TRBJ2-1,TRBV19,once,TRBD1
TGTGCCACCAGCAGGGACACAGGGGGTGGTCAGCCCCAGCATTTT,CATSRDTGGGQPQHF,TRBJ1-5,TRBV15,few,TRBD1
TGCAGCGTAGACAACAGCGGCCCAAATGAGCAGTTCTTC,CSVDNSGPNEQFF,TRBJ2-1,TRBV29-1,-,-
TGTGTCAGCAGGACGCCTGGTGGGGCGGATGAAAAACTGTTTTTT,CVSRTPGGADEKLFF,TRBJ1-4,TRBV28,-,-
TGTGCCAGCAGCTTACAGCGGGGGGGCTACAATGAGCAGTTCTTC,CASSLQRGGYNEQFF,TRBJ2-1,TRBV5-4,-,TRBD2
TGTGCCTGGGGCCAGGGATTGAACACTGAAGCTTTCTTT,CAWGQGLNTEAFF,TRBJ1-1,TRBV30,-,-